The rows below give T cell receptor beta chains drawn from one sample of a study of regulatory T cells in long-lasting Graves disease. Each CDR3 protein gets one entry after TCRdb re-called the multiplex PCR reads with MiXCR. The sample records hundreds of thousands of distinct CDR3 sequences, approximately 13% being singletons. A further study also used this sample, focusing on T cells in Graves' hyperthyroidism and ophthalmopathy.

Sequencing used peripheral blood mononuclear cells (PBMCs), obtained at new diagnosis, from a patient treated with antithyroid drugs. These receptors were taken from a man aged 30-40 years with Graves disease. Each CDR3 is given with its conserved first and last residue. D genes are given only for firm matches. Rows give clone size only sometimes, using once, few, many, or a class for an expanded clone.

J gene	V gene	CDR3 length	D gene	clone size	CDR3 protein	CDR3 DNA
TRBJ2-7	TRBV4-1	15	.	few	CASSPMDWYSYEQYF	TGCGCCAGCAGCCCGATGGACTGGTACTCCTACGAGCAGTACTTC
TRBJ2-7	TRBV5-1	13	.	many	CASSPDGAYEQYF	TGTGCCAGCAGTCCGGACGGGGCCTACGAGCAGTACTTC
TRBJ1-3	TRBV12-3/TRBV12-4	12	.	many	CASSLQGYTIYF	TGTGCCAGCAGTCTACAGGGTTACACCATATATTTT
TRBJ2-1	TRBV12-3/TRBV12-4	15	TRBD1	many	CASSKTGQGYNEQFF	TGTGCCAGCAGTAAGACGGGACAGGGTTACAATGAGCAGTTCTTC
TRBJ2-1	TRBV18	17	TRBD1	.	CASSPRIRDRGVNEQFF	TGTGCCAGCTCACCACGCATCCGGGACAGGGGGGTTAATGAGCAGTTCTTC
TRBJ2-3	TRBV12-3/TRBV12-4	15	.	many	CASSFRHLDTDTQYF	TGTGCCAGCAGTTTTCGACATTTAGACACAGATACGCAGTATTTT
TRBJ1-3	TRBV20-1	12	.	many	CSALQGGNTIYF	TGCAGTGCTCTTCAGGGTGGAAACACCATATATTTT
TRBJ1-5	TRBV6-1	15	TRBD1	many	CASSWDRASNQPQHF	TGTGCCAGCAGCTGGGACAGGGCGAGCAATCAGCCCCAGCATTTT
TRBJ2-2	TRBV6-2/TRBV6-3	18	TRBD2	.	CASSYLVTSGINTGELFF	TGTGCCAGCAGTTATCTCGTGACTAGCGGGATCAACACCGGGGAGCTGTTTTTT
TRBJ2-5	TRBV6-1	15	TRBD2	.	CASSPRGEPQETQYF	TGTGCCAGCAGTCCCCGGGGGGAGCCCCAAGAGACCCAGTACTTC
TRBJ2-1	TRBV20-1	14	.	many	CSAGGSRGYNEQFF	TGCAGTGCTGGTGGCTCTCGCGGGTACAATGAGCAGTTCTTC
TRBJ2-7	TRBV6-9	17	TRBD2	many	CASSSAYHSGRPYEQYF	TGTGCCAGCAGTTCGGCCTATCATAGCGGGAGGCCCTACGAGCAGTACTTC
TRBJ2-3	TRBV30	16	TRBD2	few	CAWSPGLAASTDTQYF	TGTGCCTGGAGTCCGGGACTAGCAGCTAGCACAGATACGCAGTATTTT
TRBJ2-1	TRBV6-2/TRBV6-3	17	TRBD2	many	CASSSLLRASGRNEQFF	TGTGCCAGCAGTTCCCTCCTTAGGGCTAGCGGGAGGAATGAGCAGTTCTTC
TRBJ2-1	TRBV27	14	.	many	CASSLVSSYNEQFF	TGTGCCAGCAGCTTAGTGAGCTCCTACAATGAGCAGTTCTTC
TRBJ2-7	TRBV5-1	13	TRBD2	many	CASSLELADEQYF	TGCGCCAGCAGCTTGGAACTAGCGGACGAGCAGTACTTC
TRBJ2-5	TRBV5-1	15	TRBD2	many	CASSGLSSGEETQYF	TGCGCCAGCAGCGGCCTTTCGAGCGGGGAAGAGACCCAGTACTTC
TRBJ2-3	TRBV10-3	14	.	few	CAIRTTTSTDTQYF	TGTGCCATCAGAACCACCACTAGCACAGATACGCAGTATTTT
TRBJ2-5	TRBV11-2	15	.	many	CASSLGRGQRETQYF	TGTGCCAGCAGCTTAGGGAGGGGGCAGCGAGAGACCCAGTACTTC
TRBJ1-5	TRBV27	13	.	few	CASCLEGNQPQHF	TGTGCCAGTTGCTTGGAGGGCAATCAGCCCCAGCATTTT
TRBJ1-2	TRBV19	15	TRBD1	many	CASSPGQGQYYGYTF	TGTGCCAGTAGTCCAGGACAGGGGCAGTACTATGGCTACACCTTC
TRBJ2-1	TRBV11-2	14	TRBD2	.	CASSLGDYYNEQFF	TGTGCCAGCAGCTTAGGGGACTATTACAATGAGCAGTTCTTC
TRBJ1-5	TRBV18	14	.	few	CASSPQVSNQPQHF	TGTGCCAGCTCTCCACAGGTTAGCAATCAGCCCCAGCATTTT
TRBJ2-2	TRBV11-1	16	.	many	CASTPRWGEITGELFF	TGTGCCAGCACCCCCCGCTGGGGAGAAATCACCGGGGAGCTGTTTTTT
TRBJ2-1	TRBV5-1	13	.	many	CASSPRGYNEQFF	TGCGCCAGCAGCCCTCGGGGATACAATGAGCAGTTCTTC
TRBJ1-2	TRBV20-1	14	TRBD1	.	CSAAPGGNIYGYTF	TGCAGTGCCGCGCCAGGGGGGAACATCTATGGCTACACCTTC
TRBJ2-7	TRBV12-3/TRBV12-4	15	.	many	CASSSLAGISYEQYF	TGTGCCAGCAGTTCGTTGGCGGGAATCTCCTACGAGCAGTACTTC
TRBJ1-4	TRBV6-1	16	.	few	CASRKSRQATNEKLFF	TGTGCCAGCAGGAAATCGAGACAGGCAACTAATGAAAAACTGTTTTTT
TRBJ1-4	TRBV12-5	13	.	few	CASGLVERRKLFF	TGTGCTAGTGGTTTGGTGGAGAGGCGGAAACTGTTTTTT
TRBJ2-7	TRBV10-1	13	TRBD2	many	CASSGGSGTEQYF	TGCGCCAGCAGTGGTGGTAGCGGGACCGAGCAGTACTTC
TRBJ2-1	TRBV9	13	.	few	CASSYRVNTEQFF	TGTGCCAGCAGCTACAGGGTGAACACTGAGCAGTTCTTC
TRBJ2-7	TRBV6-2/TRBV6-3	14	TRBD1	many	CASRETGGTYEQYF	TGTGCCAGCAGGGAGACAGGGGGCACCTACGAGCAGTACTTC
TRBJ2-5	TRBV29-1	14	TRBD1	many	CSVEKTGAQETQYF	TGCAGCGTTGAGAAGACAGGGGCTCAGGAGACCCAGTACTTC
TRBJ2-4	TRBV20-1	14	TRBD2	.	CSARRDGGVNIQYF	TGCAGTGCCCGACGAGACGGGGGGGTAAACATTCAGTACTTC
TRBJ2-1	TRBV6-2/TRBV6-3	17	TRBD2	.	CASSYWGGGDSYNEQFF	TGTGCCAGCAGTTATTGGGGCGGGGGGGATTCCTACAATGAGCAGTTCTTC
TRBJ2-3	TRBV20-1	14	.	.	CSARGGDSTDTQYF	TGCAGTGCTAGAGGAGGGGACAGCACAGATACGCAGTATTTT
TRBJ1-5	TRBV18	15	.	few	CASSRTERSNQPQHF	TGTGCCAGCTCCCGAACAGAGCGGAGCAATCAGCCCCAGCATTTT
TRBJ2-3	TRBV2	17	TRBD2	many	CASSEGLAGASTDTQYF	TGTGCCAGCAGTGAGGGGCTAGCGGGGGCTAGCACAGATACGCAGTATTTT
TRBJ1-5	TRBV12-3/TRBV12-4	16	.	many	CASSPAGPGSNQPQHF	TGTGCCAGCAGTCCCGCCGGTCCAGGGAGCAATCAGCCCCAGCATTTT
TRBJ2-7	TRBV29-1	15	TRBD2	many	CSVEDLQREGYEQYF	TGCAGCGTTGAAGATCTTCAGCGGGAAGGCTACGAGCAGTACTTC
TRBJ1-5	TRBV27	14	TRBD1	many	CASSPGQRLRPQHF	TGTGCCAGCAGCCCGGGACAGCGTCTGAGGCCCCAGCATTTT
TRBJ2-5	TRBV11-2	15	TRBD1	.	CASSSLSGQGETQYF	TGTGCCAGCAGTTCTCTCTCAGGACAGGGAGAGACCCAGTACTTC
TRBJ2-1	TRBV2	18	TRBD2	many	CATRLAGGSGSSYNEQFF	TGTGCCACCAGGCTAGCGGGAGGGTCCGGGAGCTCCTACAATGAGCAGTTCTTC
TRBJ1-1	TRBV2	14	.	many	CASSEELGVTEAFF	TGTGCCAGCAGTGAAGAATTAGGGGTAACTGAAGCTTTCTTT
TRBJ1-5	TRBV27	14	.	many	CASSYTAFGQPQHF	TGTGCCAGCAGCTATACCGCGTTCGGTCAGCCCCAGCATTTT
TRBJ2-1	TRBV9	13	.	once	CASSVATGAEQFF	TGTGCCAGCAGCGTAGCTACCGGGGCTGAGCAGTTCTTC
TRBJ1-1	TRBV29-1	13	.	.	CSVAGQQNTEAFF	TGCAGCGTTGCAGGACAGCAGAACACTGAAGCTTTCTTT
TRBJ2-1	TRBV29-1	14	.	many	CSAGRKAFYNEQFF	TGCAGCGCTGGACGAAAAGCGTTTTACAATGAGCAGTTCTTC
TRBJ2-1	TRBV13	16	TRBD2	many	CASSLSSASGLGEQFF	TGTGCCAGCAGCTTATCATCGGCTAGCGGGCTCGGTGAGCAGTTCTTC
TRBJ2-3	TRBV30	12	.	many	CAWSVGADTQYF	TGTGCCTGGAGTGTAGGAGCAGATACGCAGTATTTT
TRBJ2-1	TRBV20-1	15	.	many	CSARSGGQGNNEQFF	TGCAGTGCTAGATCGGGAGGACAGGGAAACAATGAGCAGTTCTTC
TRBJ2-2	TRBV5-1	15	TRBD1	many	CASSGWDRNTGELFF	TGCGCCAGCAGCGGGTGGGACAGGAACACCGGGGAGCTGTTTTTT
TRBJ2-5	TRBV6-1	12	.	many	CASRGSAETQYF	TGTGCCAGCAGGGGATCCGCAGAGACCCAGTACTTC
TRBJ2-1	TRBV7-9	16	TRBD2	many	CASSPPGLGSDNEQFF	TGTGCCAGCAGCCCCCCGGGACTAGGAAGCGACAATGAGCAGTTCTTC